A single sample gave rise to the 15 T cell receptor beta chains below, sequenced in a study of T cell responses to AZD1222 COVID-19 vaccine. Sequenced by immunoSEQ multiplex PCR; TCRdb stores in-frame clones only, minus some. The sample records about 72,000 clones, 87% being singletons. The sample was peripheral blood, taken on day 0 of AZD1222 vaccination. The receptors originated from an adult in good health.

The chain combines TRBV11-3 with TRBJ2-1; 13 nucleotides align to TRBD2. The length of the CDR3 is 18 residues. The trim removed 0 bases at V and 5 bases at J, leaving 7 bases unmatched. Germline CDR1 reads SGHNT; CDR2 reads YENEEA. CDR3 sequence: CASSLDSGLAGVDNEQFF. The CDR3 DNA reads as TGTGCCAGCAGCTTAGACTCCGGACTAGCGGGGGTCGACAATGAGCAGTTCTTC.

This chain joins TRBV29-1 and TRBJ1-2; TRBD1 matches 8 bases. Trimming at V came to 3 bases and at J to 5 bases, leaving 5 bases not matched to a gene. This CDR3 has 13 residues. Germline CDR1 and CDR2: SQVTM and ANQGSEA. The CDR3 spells CSVEAGGMYGYTF. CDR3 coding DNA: TGCAGCGTTGAGGCAGGGGGCATGTATGGCTACACCTTC.

In nucleotides, the CDR3 is TGTGCCAGCAGCTTAGAAGAGGGGGAGTCCTACGAGCAGTACTTC. Translation gives CASSLEEGESYEQYF. V is TRBV7-6 and J is TRBJ2-7, with a possible D match to TRBD1 (6 bases). The CDR3 consists of 15 residues. V dropped 1 base and J dropped 1 base, with 11 bases sitting between them. Germline CDR1 SGHVS, CDR2 FNYEAQ. Full variable domain (missing parts from reference TRBV7-6 and TRBJ2-7): GAGVSQSPRYKVTKRGQDVALRCDPISGHVSLYWYRQALGQGPEFLTYFNYEAQQDKSGLPNDRFSAERPEGSISTLTIQRTEQRDSAMYRCASSLEEGESYEQYFGPGTRLTVT.

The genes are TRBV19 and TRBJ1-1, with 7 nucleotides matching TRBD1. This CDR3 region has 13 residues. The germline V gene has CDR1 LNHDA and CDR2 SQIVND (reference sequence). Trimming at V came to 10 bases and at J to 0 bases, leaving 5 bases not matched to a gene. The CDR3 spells CATTGQMNTEAFF. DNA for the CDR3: TGTGCCACCACGGGACAGATGAACACTGAAGCTTTCTTT.

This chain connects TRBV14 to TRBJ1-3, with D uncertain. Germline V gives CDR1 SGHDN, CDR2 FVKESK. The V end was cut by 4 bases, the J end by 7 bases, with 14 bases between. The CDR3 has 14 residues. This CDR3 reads CASSPGPRRNTIYF. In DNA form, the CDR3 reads TGTGCCAGCAGCCCGGGCCCGCGGCGGAACACCATATATTTT. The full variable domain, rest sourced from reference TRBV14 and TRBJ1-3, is EAGVTQFPSHSVIEKGQTVTLRCDPISGHDNLYWYRRVMGKEIKFLLHFVKESKQDESGMPNNRFLAERTGGTYSTLKVQPAELEDSGVYFCASSPGPRRNTIYFGEGSWLTVV.

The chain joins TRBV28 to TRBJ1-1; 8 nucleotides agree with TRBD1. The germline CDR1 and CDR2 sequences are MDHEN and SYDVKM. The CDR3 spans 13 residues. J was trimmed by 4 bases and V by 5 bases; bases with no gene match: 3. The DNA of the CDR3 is TGTGCCAGCAGTAATCAGGGGGCCACTGAAGCTTTCTTT. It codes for CASSNQGATEAFF.

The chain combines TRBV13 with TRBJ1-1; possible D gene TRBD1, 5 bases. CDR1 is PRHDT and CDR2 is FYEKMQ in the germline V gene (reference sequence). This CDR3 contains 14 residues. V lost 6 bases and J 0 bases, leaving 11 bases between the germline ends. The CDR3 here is CASRMGRMNTEAFF. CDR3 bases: TGTGCCAGCAGGATGGGACGGATGAACACTGAAGCTTTCTTT.

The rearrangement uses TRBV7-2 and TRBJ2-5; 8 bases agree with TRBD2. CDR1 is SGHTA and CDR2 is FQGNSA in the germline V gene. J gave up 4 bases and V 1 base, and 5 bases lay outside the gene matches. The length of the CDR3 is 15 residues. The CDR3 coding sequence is TGTGCCAGCAGCTTAGACGGGGGGGCGGCAGAGACCCAGTACTTC. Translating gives CASSLDGGAAETQYF.

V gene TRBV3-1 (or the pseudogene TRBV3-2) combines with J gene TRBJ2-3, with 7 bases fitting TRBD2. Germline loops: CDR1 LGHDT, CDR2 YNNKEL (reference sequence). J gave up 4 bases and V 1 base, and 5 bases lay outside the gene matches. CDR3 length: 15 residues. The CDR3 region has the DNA TGTGCCAGCAGCCAAGTGGGACGGGGGGCAGATACGCAGTATTTT. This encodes CASSQVGRGADTQYF.

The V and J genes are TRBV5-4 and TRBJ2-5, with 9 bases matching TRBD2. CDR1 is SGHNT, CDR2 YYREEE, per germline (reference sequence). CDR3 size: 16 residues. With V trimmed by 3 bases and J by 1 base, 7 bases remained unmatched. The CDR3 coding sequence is TGTGCCAGCAGCTCGCGGGGGGGTACGGTCCAAGAGACCCAGTACTTC. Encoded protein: CASSSRGGTVQETQYF.

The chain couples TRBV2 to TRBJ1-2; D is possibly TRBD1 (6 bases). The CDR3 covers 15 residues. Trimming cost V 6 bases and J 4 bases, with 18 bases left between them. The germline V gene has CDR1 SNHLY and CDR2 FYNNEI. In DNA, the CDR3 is TGTGCCAGCAGCCCGGATAGGGGGGTAACCTATGGCTACACCTTC. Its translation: CASSPDRGVTYGYTF.

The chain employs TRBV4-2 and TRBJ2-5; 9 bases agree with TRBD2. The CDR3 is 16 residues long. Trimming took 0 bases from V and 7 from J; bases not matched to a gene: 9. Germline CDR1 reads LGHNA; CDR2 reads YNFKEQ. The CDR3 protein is CASSQDGTSRGGTQYF. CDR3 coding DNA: TGTGCCAGCAGCCAAGACGGGACTAGCAGGGGGGGGACCCAGTACTTC.

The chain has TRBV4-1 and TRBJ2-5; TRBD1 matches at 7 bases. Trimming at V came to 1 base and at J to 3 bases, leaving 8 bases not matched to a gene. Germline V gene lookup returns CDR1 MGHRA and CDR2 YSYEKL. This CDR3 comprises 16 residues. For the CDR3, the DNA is TGCGCCAGCAGCCAAGGCTACAGGGGACCGAAAGAGACCCAGTACTTC. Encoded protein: CASSQGYRGPKETQYF.

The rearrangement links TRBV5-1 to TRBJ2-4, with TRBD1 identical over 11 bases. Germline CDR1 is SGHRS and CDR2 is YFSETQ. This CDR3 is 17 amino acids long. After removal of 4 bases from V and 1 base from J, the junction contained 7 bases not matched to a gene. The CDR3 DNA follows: TGCGCCAGCAGCGTAACCGGGACAGGGGGTGCCAAAAACATTCAGTACTTC. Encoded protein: CASSVTGTGGAKNIQYF.

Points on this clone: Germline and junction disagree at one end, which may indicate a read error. The CDR3 loop is CVSSLVGRAPEAFF. For the CDR3, the DNA is TGTGTCAGCAGCTTAGTTGGGAGGGCACCAGAAGCTTTCTTT. The chain employs TRBV7-9 and TRBJ1-1, with D hard to call. From germline, CDR1 is SEHNR and CDR2 FQNEAQ (reference sequence). The length of the CDR3 is 14 residues.